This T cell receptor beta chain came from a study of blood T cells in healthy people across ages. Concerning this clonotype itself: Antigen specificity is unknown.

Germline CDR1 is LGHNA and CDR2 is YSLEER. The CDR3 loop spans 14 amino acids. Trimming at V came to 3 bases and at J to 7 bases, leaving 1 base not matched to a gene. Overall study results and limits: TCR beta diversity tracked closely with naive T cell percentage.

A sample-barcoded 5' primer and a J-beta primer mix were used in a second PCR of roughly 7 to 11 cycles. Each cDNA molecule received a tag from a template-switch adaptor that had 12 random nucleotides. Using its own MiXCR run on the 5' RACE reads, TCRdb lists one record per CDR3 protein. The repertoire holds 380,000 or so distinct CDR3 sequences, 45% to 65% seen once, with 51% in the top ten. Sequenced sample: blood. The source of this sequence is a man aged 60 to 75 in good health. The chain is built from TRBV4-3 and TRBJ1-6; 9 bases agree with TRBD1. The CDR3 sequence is CASSQTGGNSPLHF. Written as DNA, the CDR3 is TGCGCCAGCAGCCAGACAGGGGGAAATTCACCCCTCCACTTT.